This T cell receptor (beta chain) was captured in a study of neurological immune-mediated disorders (dated by TCRdb to about 2019). Background for the entire study: Peripheral blood TCR-beta repertoires from patients with HTLV-I-associated myelopathy (HAM/TSP), patients with multiple sclerosis, and healthy controls were compared in the study using UMI-based sequencing. Longitudinal HAM/TSP donors and healthy donors each had 3 time-points at intervals of roughly 3-40 months. Alongside PBMC samples, the set of about 100 TCR-beta libraries contained longitudinal samples, technical triplicates, and paired CD4+ and CD8+ T-cell subsets that had been sorted. The cohort included some 70 subjects: around 15 with HAM/TSP, roughly 34 with multiple sclerosis, and 20 healthy controls. Overall study outcomes, separate from this receptor: No identical CDR3 amino acid sequences were found to be shared among expanded clones across subjects, suggesting that TCR-beta repertoires were private in all groups. The highest TCR clonal expansion was observed in HAM/TSP patients, whereas the lowest was observed in MS patients, even when compared with healthy controls.

cDNA was synthesized by template-switch 5'RACE using a primer with a 10-nucleotide random unique molecular identifier that tagged each TCR transcript. Each sequencing run produced over 170 million TCR-beta sequences covering 15-18 subjects. The RNeasy kit was used for extraction of total RNA. The KAPA Real-time Library Amplification kit was used to amplify TCR-beta VDJ regions with primers targeting the TCR constant region and the 5'RACE anchor. Sample indexes and Illumina adaptors were added in a first PCR, after which library yield was increased in a second PCR. The roughly 650 bp TCR product was size-selected on a 2% E-gel SizeSelection system after Ampure bead purification. Before pooling, libraries had their quality checked on a Bioanalyzer, their concentration measured with Qubit, and their quantity determined with the Kapa Library Quantification kit. An Illumina HiSeq 2500 was used to sequence the libraries paired-end at 2 x 150 bp. To increase sequence diversity, roughly 24-32% phiX was spiked into each library pool. For the original study's pipeline: The quality-filtered reads were processed with the UMI-based MiGEC pipeline, whose error correction step removed more than 90% of the raw TCR sequences. IMGT germline references were used for alignment of VDJ genes, and clonotypes were defined by a unique CDR3 amino acid sequence together with V-J genes. Clonal expansion, Shannon diversity, and CDR3 relatedness (CalcPairwiseDistances, ClusterSamples) were evaluated with VDJtools, and phylogenetic trees were built with CLCbio workbench. Clones with at least 8 unique UMIs were defined as expanded, with this threshold being based on coefficient-of-variation modelling across technical triplicates. TCRdb itself trimmed the public reads at Q25 with fastp, ran MiXCR and retained productive beta chains. Entries that share a CDR3 protein sequence are merged under the most common genes and DNA. These V and J calls derive from TCRdb rather than the authors' analysis. The sample yields around 90,000 distinct CDR3 sequences; about 12% were counted once. Together, the top ten hold under 6% of the sample.

There are many counts of this clonotype. Its binding antigen is unknown. Base qualities are missing; no much larger clone stands one base away. The CDR1 and CDR2 encoded by the germline V gene are MNHEY and SVGAGI. The CDR3, cysteine through phenylalanine, is 14 amino acids long. This entry keeps only the CDR3 DNA: 42 bases, framed from base 1. V lost 5 bases and J lost 3 bases; the stretch between them is 14 bases long. The sample's time point label is to be understood as: longitudinal time-point 2. For the unsorted PBMC libraries, 2 million PBMCs were stored in RNAlater at -80 degrees C until RNA extraction and were used to generate the libraries. Peripheral blood was subjected to Ficoll-Hypaque density gradient centrifugation to isolate PBMCs, which were then cryopreserved in liquid nitrogen.

The chain is made from TRBV6-5 and TRBJ2-7, and possibly TRBD1, on 7 matching bases. Material for sequencing was PBMCs. The sequence was obtained from a female donor with HTLV-1-associated myelopathy (HAM/TSP). CDR3 reads: CASSLRGAGYEQYF. In nucleotide form, the sequence is TGTGCCAGCAGTCTCAGGGGGGCAGGCTACGAGCAGTACTTC.